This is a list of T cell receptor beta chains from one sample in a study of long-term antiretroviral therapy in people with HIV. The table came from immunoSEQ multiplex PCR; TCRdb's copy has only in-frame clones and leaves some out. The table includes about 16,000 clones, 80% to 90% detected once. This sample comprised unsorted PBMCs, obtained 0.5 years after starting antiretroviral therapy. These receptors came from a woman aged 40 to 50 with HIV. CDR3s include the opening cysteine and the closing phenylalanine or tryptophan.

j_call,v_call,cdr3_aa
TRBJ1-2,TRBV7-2,CASSPSGNYGYTF
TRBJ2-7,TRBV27,CASSDAGKPYEQYF
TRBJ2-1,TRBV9,CASSVGAGSYNEQFF
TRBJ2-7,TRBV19,CASSGGLAGVYEQYF
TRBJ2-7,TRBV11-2,CASSSGLAGVNDYEQYF
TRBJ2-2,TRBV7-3,CASSLIGGPNTGELFF
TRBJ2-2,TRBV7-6,CASVSGAASTGELFF
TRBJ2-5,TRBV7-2,CASSLGGGRVAQYF
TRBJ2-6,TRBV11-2,CASSLLRQSRANVLTF
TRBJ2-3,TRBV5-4,CASSLASPREAADTQYF
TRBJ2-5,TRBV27,CASSPTVGGETQYF
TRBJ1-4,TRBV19,CARGGFPTNEKLFF
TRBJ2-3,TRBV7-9,CASSPIAGESTDTQYF
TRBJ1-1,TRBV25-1,CASSPSGQGSAEAFF
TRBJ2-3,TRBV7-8,CASSLTRDFSTDTQYF
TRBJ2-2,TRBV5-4,CASSDYLSNTGELFF
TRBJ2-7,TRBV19,CASSTYYAGGLAEQYF
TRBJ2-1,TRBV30,CAWSRDSLNEQFF
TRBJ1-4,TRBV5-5,CASSWGTATTNEKLFF
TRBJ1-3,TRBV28,CASKNGYSGNTIYF
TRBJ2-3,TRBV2,CASSGLAGDTQYF
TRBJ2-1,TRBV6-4,CATRDRGGNEQFF
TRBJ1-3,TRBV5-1,CASSLIGGATGNTIYF
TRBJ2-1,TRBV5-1,CASSPWQGAVNEQFF
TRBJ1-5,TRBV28,CASSLWVAGNQPQHF
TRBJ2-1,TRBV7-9,CASSSQGNEQFF
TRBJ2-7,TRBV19,CASRTTSGSSYEQYF
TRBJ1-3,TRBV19,CASTTTQLAPTVTGNTIYF
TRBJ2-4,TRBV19,CASSQRTVKNIQYF
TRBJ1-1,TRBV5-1,CASSFDVNTEAFF
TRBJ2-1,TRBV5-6,CASSFDRTPYNEQFF
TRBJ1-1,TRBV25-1,CAVRSGENTEAFF
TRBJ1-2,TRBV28,CASSSGELNYGYTF
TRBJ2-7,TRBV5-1,CASSQRVSYEQYF
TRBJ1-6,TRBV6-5,CASSYHPANPNSPLHF
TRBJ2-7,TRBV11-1,CASSSEESYEQYF
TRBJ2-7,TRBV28,CASSWTSGAYEQYF
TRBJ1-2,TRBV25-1,CASSISGVYGYTF
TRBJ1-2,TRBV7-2,CASSAPDRGDGYTF
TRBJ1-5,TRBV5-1,CASRTPGIPGSNQPQHF
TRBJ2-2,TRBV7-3,CASSSSTGELFF
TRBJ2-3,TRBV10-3,CAISDLGDTQYF
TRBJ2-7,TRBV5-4,CASSSSGTLYEQYF
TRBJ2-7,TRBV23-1,CATLGDYEQYF
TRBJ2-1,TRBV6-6,CASGLAGGPNNEQFF
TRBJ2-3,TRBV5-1,CASSLGQVSDTQYF
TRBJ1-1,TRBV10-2,CASRDTEQVRGTEAFF
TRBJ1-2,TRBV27,CASSFTGTEGYTF
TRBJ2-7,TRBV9,CASSSSLSYEQYF
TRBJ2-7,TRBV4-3,CASSQDRGQYYEQYF
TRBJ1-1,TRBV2,CASSREGQMNTEAFF
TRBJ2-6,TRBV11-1,CASSHPGPLEAGANVLTF
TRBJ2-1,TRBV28,CATRTPSGLTSGRNTNEQFF
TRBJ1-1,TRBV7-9,CASSFNEAFF
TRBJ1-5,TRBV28,CASSESGPQHF
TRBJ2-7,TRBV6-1,CASRQSGRTYEQYF